This T cell receptor beta chain was found in a study of T cells in Graves' hyperthyroidism and ophthalmopathy. At the level of the study: The blood sample was taken at first diagnosis, before treatment began. General study points: Ophthalmopathy and stable hyperthyroidism were separated by a 13 V-J model.

The CDR3 is made up of 13 amino acids. V gave up 8 bases and J gave up 5 bases, with 13 bases separating them. The germline V gene encodes CDR1 KGHSH and CDR2 LQKENI. This clonotype was counted ten times or more. Its specificity is unknown. RNA transcripts gave rise to amplified TCR beta CDR3 regions. RT-PCR in the first round (using the HTBI primer set) targeted the TCR CDR3. Using its own MiXCR run on the multiplex PCR reads, TCRdb lists one record per CDR3 protein. This sample has about 400,000 distinct CDR3 sequences, with roughly 13% found just once. The clonotype originates from a woman between 18 and 29 years old with Graves' hyperthyroidism. This chain uses TRBV18 with TRBJ1-5; TRBD1 might be the D (6 bases). The sample comprised blood. In DNA form, the CDR3 reads TGTGCCAGCACCTCGACAGGCGATCAGCCCCAGCATTTT. Protein sequence: CASTSTGDQPQHF.